This TCR beta chain was sequenced for a study of blood T cell repertoires in COVID-19. Overall study context: Material from acute and convalescent COVID-19 was sourced from the United States, Italy and Spain. From T cells, B-cell-depleted T cells, or PBMCs came the material, which was cDNA or gDNA.

Per the authors' pipeline: How many nucleated cells were present was estimated from reference gene primer amplification. The table came from immunoSEQ multiplex PCR; TCRdb's copy has only in-frame clones and leaves some out. Clone size and the V and J calls come from that table; the DNA yielded D and trimming. In the table there are 30,000 to 35,000 clones, roughly 84% of which are singletons. This clone came up a few times. This CDR3 region has 12 residues. Germline lookup yields CDR1 SGHTA and CDR2 FQGTGA. The V and J ends lost 5 bases and 3 bases respectively, with 7 bases between them. Source material: peripheral blood. J is TRBJ1-2 and V is TRBV7-3; TRBD1 is a possible D gene (5 bases). The clonotype comes from a man in his sixties with active COVID-19. CDR3 DNA sequence: TGTGCCAGCAGCCCCAGGGACTATGGCTACACCTTC. Translating gives CASSPRDYGYTF.